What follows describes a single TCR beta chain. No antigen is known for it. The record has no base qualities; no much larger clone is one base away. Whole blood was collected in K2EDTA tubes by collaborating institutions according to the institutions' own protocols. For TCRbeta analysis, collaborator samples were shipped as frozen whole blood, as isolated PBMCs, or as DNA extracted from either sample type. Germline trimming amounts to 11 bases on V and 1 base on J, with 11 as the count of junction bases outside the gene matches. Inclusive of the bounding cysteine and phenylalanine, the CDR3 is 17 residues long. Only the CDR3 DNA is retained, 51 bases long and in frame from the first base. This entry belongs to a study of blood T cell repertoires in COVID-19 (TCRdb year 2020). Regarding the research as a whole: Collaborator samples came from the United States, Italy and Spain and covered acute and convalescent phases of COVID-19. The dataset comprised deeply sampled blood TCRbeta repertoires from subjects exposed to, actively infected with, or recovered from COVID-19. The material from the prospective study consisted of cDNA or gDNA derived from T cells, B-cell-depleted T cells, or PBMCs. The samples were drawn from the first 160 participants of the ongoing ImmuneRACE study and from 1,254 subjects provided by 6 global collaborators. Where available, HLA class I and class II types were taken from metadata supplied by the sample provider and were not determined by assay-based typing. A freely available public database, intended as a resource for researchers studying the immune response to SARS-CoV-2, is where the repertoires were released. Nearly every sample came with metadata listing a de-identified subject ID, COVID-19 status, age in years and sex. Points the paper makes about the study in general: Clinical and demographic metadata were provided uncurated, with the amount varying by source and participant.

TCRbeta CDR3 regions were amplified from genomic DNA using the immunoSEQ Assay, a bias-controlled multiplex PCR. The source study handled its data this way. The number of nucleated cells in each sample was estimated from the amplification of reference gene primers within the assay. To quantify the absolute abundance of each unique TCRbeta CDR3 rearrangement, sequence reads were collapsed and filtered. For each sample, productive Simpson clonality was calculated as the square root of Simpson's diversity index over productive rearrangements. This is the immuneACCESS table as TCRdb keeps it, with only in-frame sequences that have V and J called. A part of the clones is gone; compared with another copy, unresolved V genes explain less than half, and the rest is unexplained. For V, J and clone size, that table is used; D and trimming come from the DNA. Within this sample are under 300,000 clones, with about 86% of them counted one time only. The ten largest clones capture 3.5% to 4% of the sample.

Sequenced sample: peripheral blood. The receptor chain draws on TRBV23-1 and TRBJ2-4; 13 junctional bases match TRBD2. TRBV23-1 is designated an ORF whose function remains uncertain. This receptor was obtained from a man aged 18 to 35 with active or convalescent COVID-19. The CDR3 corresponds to CARNGTSGILAKNIQYF. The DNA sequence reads TGCGCCCGAAACGGGACTAGCGGGATCCTGGCCAAAAACATTCAGTACTTC.